The 27 T cell receptor beta chains presented below share a single source sample, sequenced in a study of T cell changes during pregnancy in multiple sclerosis. Only in-frame clones appear in the TCRdb table, and some are missing; sequencing was by immunoSEQ multiplex PCR. The sample yields under 110,000 clones, less than 95% seen once. This material consisted of peripheral blood, taken before pregnancy. The receptors were sampled from a female donor with multiple sclerosis, enrolled in a pregnancy study.

The chain employs TRBV28 and TRBJ2-3; TRBD1 matches at 7 bases. Germline CDR1 is MDHEN and CDR2 is SYDVKM. This CDR3 has 17 amino acids. The V segment lost 1 base and the J segment 2 bases; nucleotides outside the gene matches: 9. In nucleotides, the CDR3 is TGTGCCAGCAGTTTATTAAAAGGGGACAGCCTCACAGATACGCAGTATTTT. Encoded protein: CASSLLKGDSLTDTQYF.

The chain carries TRBV19 and TRBJ1-5; 8 nucleotides match TRBD1. The CDR3 covers 13 residues. Germline loops: CDR1 LNHDA, CDR2 SQIVND (reference sequence). V lost 9 bases and J lost 6; bases outside the gene matches: 7. The CDR3 spells CASRDRRTQPQHF. The CDR3 DNA reads TGTGCCAGCCGGGACAGGAGGACTCAGCCCCAGCATTTT. Complete variable domain (other parts from reference TRBV19 and TRBJ1-5): DGGITQSPKYLFRKEGQNVTLSCEQNLNHDAMYWYRQDPGQGLRLIYYSQIVNDFQKGDIAEGYSVSREKKESFPLTVTSAQKNPTAFYLCASRDRRTQPQHFGDGTRLSIL.

The chain joins TRBV5-4 to TRBJ2-6; D is unclear. The germline V and J ends were trimmed by 2 bases and 0 bases, with 12 bases remaining between them. The CDR3 is made up of 17 amino acids. Germline-derived CDR1 and CDR2 are SGHNT and YYREEE (reference sequence). The CDR3 protein is CASSLVFVGSGANVLTF. DNA of the CDR3: TGTGCCAGCAGCTTAGTATTCGTCGGCTCTGGGGCCAACGTCCTGACTTTC.

This clone was detected once. J is TRBJ2-2 and V is TRBV27; D is unclear. The CDR3 has 15 amino acids. From germline, CDR1 is MNHEY and CDR2 SMNVEV (reference sequence). Trimming took 0 bases from V and 4 from J, leaving 9 bases between them. CDR3 sequence reads: CASSLSWQVTGELFF. The CDR3, as DNA: TGTGCCAGCAGTTTATCGTGGCAGGTCACCGGGGAGCTGTTTTTT.

This chain links TRBV27 with TRBJ2-1; a possible D gene is TRBD1 (6 bases). CDR1 is MNHEY and CDR2 is SMNVEV in the germline V gene (reference sequence). CDR3 length: 13 residues. V shed 7 bases and J shed 5 bases, with 12 bases lying between them. DNA for the CDR3: TGTGCCAGCACGGGCAGGGGTCACAATGAGCAGTTCTTC. Residues: CASTGRGHNEQFF.

V and J are TRBV11-3 and TRBJ1-2, with D possibly matching TRBD1 (5 bases). V shed 8 bases and J shed 4 bases, with 11 bases lying between them. Germline V lookup: CDR1 SGHNT, CDR2 YENEEA. This CDR3 contains 12 residues. The chain's CDR3 is CASGGRGYGYTF. CDR3 nucleotides: TGTGCCAGCGGAGGGAGGGGCTATGGCTACACCTTC.

This sequence joins TRBV5-1 and TRBJ2-3, with TRBD1 matching over 10 bases. CDR3 length: 15 amino acids. The J segment lost 3 bases and the V segment lost 3 bases, leaving 4 bases of the junction unmatched. The germline CDR1 and CDR2 sequences are SGHRS and YFSETQ. Written as DNA, the CDR3 is TGCGCCAGCAGCTATGGACAGGGGGTTACAGATACGCAGTATTTT. This gives the protein CASSYGQGVTDTQYF.

This clone was picked up one time. The rearrangement joins TRBV6-5 to TRBJ1-5; TRBD1 matches 8 bases. Per the germline V gene, CDR1 is MNHEY and CDR2 is SVGAGI. This CDR3 is built from 15 residues. V was pared by 6 bases and J by 2 bases, with 6 bases of the junction left unmatched. This CDR3 reads CASRATGAGNQPQHF. The CDR3 DNA follows: TGTGCCAGCAGGGCGACAGGGGCGGGCAATCAGCCCCAGCATTTT.

This chain joins TRBV5-5 and TRBJ2-7, with 7 bases identical to TRBD1. From germline, CDR1 is SGHKS and CDR2 YYEKEE (reference sequence). V was pared by 0 bases and J by 5 bases, with 8 bases of the junction left unmatched. The CDR3 sequence is 15 residues long. In DNA form, the CDR3 reads TGTGCCAGCAGCTTGGACTTCGGGCAGGGGGACGAGCAGTACTTC. As protein: CASSLDFGQGDEQYF. Full variable domain (outside the CDR3, taken from reference TRBV5-5 and TRBJ2-7): DAGVTQSPTHLIKTRGQQVTLRCSPISGHKSVSWYQQVLGQGPQFIFQYYEKEERGRGNFPDRFSARQFPNYSSELNVNALLLGDSALYLCASSLDFGQGDEQYFGPGTRLTVT.

The gene calls are TRBV9 and TRBJ1-6, with no clear D. Germline values: CDR1 SGDLS, CDR2 YYNGEE. The CDR3 covers 16 residues. V lost 0 bases and J 0 bases, leaving 7 bases between the germline ends. DNA for the CDR3: TGTGCCAGCAGCGTAGGCGGCAGCTCCTATAATTCACCCCTCCACTTT. This encodes CASSVGGSSYNSPLHF.

V is TRBV18 and J is TRBJ1-1, with 7 bases aligning to TRBD1. Germline values: CDR1 KGHSH, CDR2 LQKENI. Trimming at V came to 0 bases and at J to 5 bases, leaving 6 bases not matched to a gene. This CDR3 has 15 residues. The CDR3 nucleotides are TGTGCCAGCTCACCACCGTCAGGGGGTTGGACTGAAGCTTTCTTT. Protein: CASSPPSGGWTEAFF.

The chain is built from TRBV5-5 and TRBJ2-6; 7 bases agree with TRBD1. The junction had 4 bases not matched to a gene; V was cut back by 1 base and J by 0 bases. From germline, CDR1 is SGHKS and CDR2 YYEKEE (reference sequence). The CDR3 runs to 17 residues. CDR3 loop: CASSLTGVGSGANVLTF. CDR3 bases: TGTGCCAGCAGCTTGACAGGGGTTGGCTCTGGGGCCAACGTCCTGACTTTC.

This clone was observed a handful of times. This chain joins TRBV4-2 and TRBJ2-2; TRBD2 might be the D (7 bases). V was trimmed by 2 bases and J by 6 bases, leaving 25 bases between them. The germline V gene has CDR1 LGHNA and CDR2 YNFKEQ. The length of the CDR3 is 19 residues. CDR3 sequence reads: CASSQLRGSEGGVSGELFF. For the CDR3, the DNA is TGTGCCAGCAGCCAACTCCGGGGCTCCGAGGGGGGGGTTTCCGGGGAGCTGTTTTTT.

The chain recombines TRBV19 with TRBJ1-2; a weak D match, TRBD1 (6 bases). Deletions cut 2 bases from V and 4 bases from J, with 8 bases between. The CDR3 has 13 amino acids. From germline, CDR1 is LNHDA and CDR2 SQIVND (reference sequence). CDR3 bases: TGTGCCAGTAGTATACAGGGGCCCTATGGCTACACCTTC. Translation: CASSIQGPYGYTF. The variable domain in full, completed from reference TRBV19 and TRBJ1-2, reads DGGITQSPKYLFRKEGQNVTLSCEQNLNHDAMYWYRQDPGQGLRLIYYSQIVNDFQKGDIAEGYSVSREKKESFPLTVTSAQKNPTAFYLCASSIQGPYGYTFGSGTRLTVV.

V usage is TRBV30 and J usage is TRBJ2-7; the D gene is possibly TRBD2 (6 bases). This CDR3 is built from 13 residues. CDR1 is GTSNPN and CDR2 is SVGIG in the germline V gene (reference sequence). Trimming removed 0 bases from V and 4 bases from J, with 10 bases in between. The CDR3 bases are TGTGCCTGGAGTGTTTGGGGGAGGTACGAGCAGTACTTC. This translates into CAWSVWGRYEQYF.

The rearrangement joins TRBV14 to TRBJ2-7; D is perhaps TRBD2 (6 bases). The germline V and J ends were trimmed by 1 base and 3 bases, with 16 bases remaining between them. The CDR3 extends over 16 amino acids. Germline loops: CDR1 SGHDN, CDR2 FVKESK. CDR3 region: CASSQGPKTGDYEQYF. CDR3 in DNA: TGTGCCAGCAGCCAAGGGCCCAAGACGGGGGACTACGAGCAGTACTTC. Drawing the rest from reference TRBV14 and TRBJ2-7, the complete variable domain is EAGVTQFPSHSVIEKGQTVTLRCDPISGHDNLYWYRRVMGKEIKFLLHFVKESKQDESGMPNNRFLAERTGGTYSTLKVQPAELEDSGVYFCASSQGPKTGDYEQYFGPGTRLTVT.

J is TRBJ1-6 and V is TRBV5-8; the D gene is possibly TRBD1 (5 bases). The CDR3 covers 13 residues. Trimming took 1 base from V and 7 from J, leaving 6 bases between them. Germline lookup yields CDR1 SGHTS and CDR2 YDEGEE. The CDR3: CASSLSGNSPLHF. CDR3 nucleotides: TGTGCCAGCAGCTTGTCAGGGAATTCACCCCTCCACTTT.

The V gene is TRBV25-1, the J gene TRBJ2-7; 11 nucleotides align to TRBD2. Germline CDR1 and CDR2: MGHDK and SYGVNS. The junction had 12 bases not matched to a gene; V was cut back by 11 bases and J by 6 bases. The CDR3 sequence is 14 residues long. Here the CDR3 DNA reads TGTGCCTCTGGCCAGACTAGCGGGGCTCCCGAGCAGTACTTC. Translating gives CASGQTSGAPEQYF.

The rearrangement joins TRBV5-1 to TRBJ2-1, with 11 positions matching TRBD2. CDR1 and CDR2 (germline): SGHRS, YFSETQ. V was clipped by 4 bases and J by 4 bases; unmatched bases: 4. CDR3 length equals 15 residues. Written as DNA, the CDR3 is TGCGCCAGCAGCCCGGGACTAGCGGTTTACAATGAGCAGTTCTTC. Its translation is CASSPGLAVYNEQFF.

The chain has TRBV30 and TRBJ2-7; tentatively, D is TRBD2 (6 bases). Between the trimmed V and J ends, which lost 2 bases and 3 bases, there was a span of 14 bases. Per the germline V gene, CDR1 is GTSNPN and CDR2 is SVGIG (reference sequence). The CDR3 has 14 residues. The CDR3 reads CAWSLRGLDYEQYF. The CDR3 DNA reads as TGTGCCTGGAGTTTGCGGGGACTCGACTACGAGCAGTACTTC. Full variable domain (outside the CDR3, taken from reference TRBV30 and TRBJ2-7): SQTIHQWPATLVQPVGSPLSLECTVEGTSNPNLYWYRQAAGRGLQLLFYSVGIGQISSEVPQNLSASRPQDRQFILSSKKLLLSDSGFYLCAWSLRGLDYEQYFGPGTRLTVT.

J is TRBJ1-1 and V is TRBV29-1, with a weak D call TRBD1 (5 bases). Germline assignment: CDR1 SQVTM and CDR2 ANQGSEA. Trimming took 4 bases from V and 1 from J, leaving 19 bases between them. This CDR3 has 16 amino acids. Written as DNA, the CDR3 is TGCAGCGTTGCAGGGCAGGGTGGAATTCGGAACACTGAAGCTTTCTTT. It is translated as CSVAGQGGIRNTEAFF.

The chain carries TRBV6-4 and TRBJ1-1; D remains unclear. The germline gives CDR1 MRHNA, CDR2 SNTAGT. The CDR3 runs to 9 residues. V lost 7 bases, J lost 8 bases, and 5 bases lay in between. The chain's CDR3 is CASTIEAFF. DNA of the CDR3: TGTGCCAGCACCATCGAAGCTTTCTTT.

This sequence joins TRBV7-3 and TRBJ2-1, with unresolved D. V was cut by 2 bases and J by 0 bases, with 8 bases left in between. The V gene's germline CDR1 is SGHTA and CDR2 FQGTGA. The CDR3 runs 15 residues. The chain's CDR3 is CASSLWRSSYNEQFF. CDR3 nucleotides: TGTGCCAGCAGCTTATGGCGGAGCTCCTACAATGAGCAGTTCTTC.

The sample holds a few counts of this clone. The chain joins TRBV4-3 to TRBJ1-5; D uncertain. V lost 0 bases to trimming and J lost 6 bases, with 12 bases between them. Per the germline V gene, CDR1 is LGHNA and CDR2 is YSLEER. The CDR3 sequence is 15 residues long. In DNA form, the CDR3 reads TGCGCCAGCAGCCAAGACTGGCAGGCTGCTCAGCCCCAGCATTTT. Its protein product is CASSQDWQAAQPQHF.

The chain employs TRBV5-1 and TRBJ2-7; TRBD2 might be the D (5 bases). Trimming stripped 1 base from V and 2 bases from J, with 10 bases between. This CDR3 has 14 amino acids. In germline, CDR1 is SGHRS, CDR2 YFSETQ. Here the CDR3 DNA reads TGCGCCAGCAGCTTGTCCAGCGGAACCTACGAGCAGTACTTC. Encoded protein: CASSLSSGTYEQYF.

The V gene is TRBV14, the J gene TRBJ2-7, with 8 nucleotides matching TRBD2. This CDR3 is built from 16 residues. In germline, CDR1 is SGHDN, CDR2 FVKESK. Trimming at V came to 1 base and at J to 3 bases, leaving 8 bases not matched to a gene. The CDR3 reads CASSQAARGRFYEQYF. The CDR3 coding sequence is TGTGCCAGCAGCCAAGCGGCTCGCGGGAGGTTCTACGAGCAGTACTTC.

CDR3: CASSLKGANTGELFF. DNA of the CDR3: TGCGCCAGCAGCTTGAAGGGGGCGAACACCGGGGAGCTGTTTTTT. The rearrangement joins TRBV5-1 to TRBJ2-2, with TRBD1 as a possible D gene (6 bases). There are 15 residues in the CDR3. V lost 1 base, J lost 0 bases, and 7 bases lay in between. Germline V gene lookup returns CDR1 SGHRS and CDR2 YFSETQ.